The present entry profiles one TCR beta chain with its context. These data come from a study of blood T cell repertoires in COVID-19. For the study at large: Samples came from the United States, Italy and Spain, spanning acute and convalescent COVID-19. From T cells, B-cell-depleted T cells, or PBMCs came the material, which was cDNA or gDNA.

V trimming: 6 bases; J trimming: 3 bases; junction bases outside the gene matches: 1. The CDR3 totals 13 residues. From germline, CDR1 is KGHSH and CDR2 LQKENI. As originally analysed: Scientists estimated how many nucleated cells there were by amplifying reference gene primers. The table came from immunoSEQ multiplex PCR; TCRdb's copy has only in-frame clones and leaves some out. For V, J and clone size, that table is used; D and trimming come from the DNA. This table has 250,000 or so clones, roughly four fifths appearing once. Sequencing input: peripheral blood. This sequence originates from a man older than 75 with acute or convalescent COVID-19. This chain joins TRBV18 and TRBJ1-1, with 10 bases fitting TRBD1. CDR3 DNA sequence: TGTGCCAGCTCCGGGACAGGGGACACTGAAGCTTTCTTT. This gives the protein CASSGTGDTEAFF.